What follows are 15 T cell receptor beta chains derived from one specimen sequenced in a study of human T cells and chemical hapten exposure. This sample's time point: pre-sensitization, week 0. Specified treatment: therapeutic diphenylcyclopropenone sensitization with weekly scalp DPC. TCRdb fed the RACE reads into MiXCR, producing one record per CDR3 protein. This table has around 260,000 distinct CDR3 sequences, about 9% appearing once. Sequenced here: whole blood, sampled in connection with sensitization to the hapten diphenylcyclopropenone (DPC). The receptors shown here come from a middle-aged woman with alopecia areata. Some clones in this sample may be carry-over from other donors' samples.

The chain joins TRBV6-2 or TRBV6-3 to TRBJ2-7; TRBD2 aligns across 7 bases. Trimming took 5 bases from V and 0 from J; bases not matched to a gene: 1. This CDR3 is built from 13 residues. The germline V gene encodes CDR1 MNHEY and CDR2 SVGEGT. This CDR3 is CASSRTSSYEQYF. The DNA for the CDR3 is TGTGCCAGCAGTAGGACTAGCTCCTACGAGCAGTACTTC.

This clonotype was seen at least ten times. The rearrangement uses TRBV5-1 and TRBJ1-1; TRBD1 matches at 9 bases. The CDR3 is made up of 14 amino acids. J was trimmed by 6 bases and V by 4 bases; bases with no gene match: 7. The germline V gene encodes CDR1 SGHRS and CDR2 YFSETQ. CDR3 residues: CASSTGQGGAEAFF. CDR3 DNA: TGCGCCAGCAGCACGGGACAGGGTGGAGCTGAAGCTTTCTTT.

This clonotype showed up many times. The rearrangement uses TRBV7-2 and TRBJ1-1; possibly TRBD1 for D (5 bases). V shed 2 bases and J shed 9 bases, with 19 bases lying between them. This CDR3 spans 15 amino acids. Germline lookup yields CDR1 SGHTA and CDR2 FQGNSA. DNA of the CDR3: TGTGCCAGCAGCTTATTCCTTTCGGGGCCCGGACAAGCTTTCTTT. Translation gives CASSLFLSGPGQAFF. The variable domain in full, completed from reference TRBV7-2 and TRBJ1-1, reads GAGVSQSPSNKVTEKGKDVELRCDPISGHTALYWYRQSLGQGLEFLIYFQGNSAPDKSGLPSDRFSAERTGGSVSTLTIQRTQQEDSAVYLCASSLFLSGPGQAFFGQGTRLTVV.

This clonotype has at least ten counts. J is TRBJ2-7 and V is TRBV29-1, with 8 bases lining up with TRBD2. V lost 3 bases, J lost 2 bases, and 9 bases stayed unmatched. CDR1 is SQVTM and CDR2 is ANQGSEA in the germline V gene. The CDR3 is made up of 15 amino acids. CDR3 in amino acids: CSVELVAGPPYEQYF. In DNA form, the CDR3 reads TGCAGCGTTGAGTTAGTAGCGGGACCTCCCTACGAGCAGTACTTC.

This clonotype was counted at least ten times. The V call is TRBV7-3, the J call TRBJ2-7; D may match TRBD1 or TRBD2 (5 bases each). Germline V CDR1 and CDR2: SGHTA, FQGTGA. The CDR3 totals 12 residues. The V end lost 8 bases, the J end lost 7 bases, and 15 bases lay between the germline ends. CDR3: CASGSNGGEQYF. The CDR3 region has the DNA TGTGCCAGCGGGAGTAATGGGGGTGAGCAGTACTTC.

V and J are TRBV7-2 and TRBJ2-5; TRBD1 might be the D (5 bases). Germline values: CDR1 SGHTA, CDR2 FQGNSA. Trimming left V 7 bases short and J 0 bases short, with 9 bases between. The CDR3 runs 13 residues. The CDR3 bases are TGTGCCAGCACCAGGGAATACCAAGAGACCCAGTACTTC. Residues: CASTREYQETQYF.

This clonotype was seen only a few times. The rearrangement uses TRBV27 and TRBJ1-1; tentatively, D is TRBD1 (5 bases). The CDR3 is made up of 14 amino acids. V lost 6 bases, J lost 0 bases, and 11 bases lay in between. CDR1 is MNHEY, CDR2 SMNVEV, per germline (reference sequence). For the CDR3, the DNA is TGTGCCAGCAGCGCAGGGTTCATGAACACTGAAGCTTTCTTT. Translating it yields CASSAGFMNTEAFF.

This clonotype was observed a handful of times. This rearrangement joins TRBV7-2 to TRBJ2-1; D not certain. V lost 5 bases and J 6 bases, leaving 11 bases between the germline ends. Germline V lookup: CDR1 SGHTA, CDR2 FQGNSA. The CDR3 totals 13 residues. The CDR3 nucleotides read TGTGCCAGCAGCCCCCAGAGAGGCAATGAGCAGTTCTTC. Translation gives CASSPQRGNEQFF.

At least ten counts were recorded for this clonotype. The chain is built from TRBV4-3 and TRBJ1-1; 9 bases match TRBD1. The CDR3 runs 13 residues. V lost 3 bases and J lost 7; bases outside the gene matches: 3. Germline V gene sequence: CDR1 LGHNA, CDR2 YSLEER. The CDR3 nucleotides read TGCGCCAGCAGCCAGGGACAGGGCATTGAAGCTTTCTTT. Amino acids: CASSQGQGIEAFF.

This clonotype was seen only a few times. The chain links TRBV11-3 to TRBJ2-4; 10 bases are a match to TRBD2. CDR1 is SGHNT and CDR2 is YENEEA in the germline V gene. V was clipped by 5 bases and J by 7 bases; unmatched bases: 11. The CDR3 runs 16 residues. The DNA for the CDR3 is TGTGCCAGCAGCGTACCGTCTAGCGGGAGTAAGAACATTCAGTACTTC. Translating it yields CASSVPSSGSKNIQYF.

The V and J genes are TRBV7-9 and TRBJ1-6, with D unclear. CDR1 is SEHNR and CDR2 is FQNEAQ in the germline V gene (reference sequence). The V and J ends lost 0 bases and 9 bases respectively, with 15 bases between them. The CDR3 contains 16 residues. CDR3 sequence (DNA): TGTGCCAGCAGCTTAGCGACCGGAGCGGGCGGTTCACCCCTCCACTTT. As protein: CASSLATGAGGSPLHF.

The rearrangement links TRBV7-6 to TRBJ2-1; 7 bases fit TRBD2. CDR1 and CDR2 (germline): SGHVS, FNYEAQ. This CDR3 comprises 15 residues. V dropped 5 bases and J dropped 0; count of bases not matched to a gene: 4. The DNA for the CDR3 is TGTGCCAGCAGCCAATGGACTAGCTCCTACAATGAGCAGTTCTTC. Translation: CASSQWTSSYNEQFF.

This clonotype was found a few times. The CDR3 DNA sequence: TGTGCCATCAGTGCAGGTAGCGGGGCCTACGAGCAGTACTTC. It codes for CAISAGSGAYEQYF. V gene TRBV10-3 combines with J gene TRBJ2-7; TRBD2 aligns across 8 bases. Unmatched junction bases numbered 4, after V lost 4 bases and J lost 2 bases. The CDR3 has 14 amino acids. The germline V gene encodes CDR1 ENHRY and CDR2 SYGVKD.

This clonotype was observed a few times. The genes are TRBV9 and TRBJ1-5; D not certain. V was cut by 1 base and J by 4 bases, with 12 bases left in between. Germline V gene lookup returns CDR1 SGDLS and CDR2 YYNGEE. The CDR3 totals 15 residues. The CDR3 coding sequence is TGTGCCAGCAGCGTAAGGGCCGACCCAAATCAGCCCCAGCATTTT. Its translation is CASSVRADPNQPQHF.

This chain links TRBV6-6 with TRBJ1-1; no reliable D call. V lost 5 bases to trimming and J lost 4 bases, with 20 bases between them. The CDR3 spans 16 residues. CDR1 is MNHNY, CDR2 SVGAGI, per germline (reference sequence). The CDR3 nucleotides read TGTGCCAGCAGTCGCGGGTTATCGGACGGTGGCACTGAAGCTTTCTTT. Amino acids: CASSRGLSDGGTEAFF.